The present entry profiles one TCR beta chain with its context. Assay: immunoSEQ multiplex PCR; the TCRdb copy retains only in-frame clones and omits some. In the table there are tens of thousands of clones, more than 90% of which are singletons. The source of the sample is a study of T cell changes during pregnancy in multiple sclerosis. CDR1 SGHRS and CDR2 YFSETQ come from the germline V gene. Trimming removed 4 bases at V and 2 bases at J, with 7 bases between. The CDR3 is 13 residues long. This receptor was identified in a female donor in good health, enrolled as a control in a pregnancy study. The chain couples TRBV5-1 to TRBJ2-1; maybe TRBD2 (5 bases). This specimen was peripheral blood, taken in the second trimester of pregnancy. As DNA, the CDR3 is TGCGCCAGCAGCACGGGGACCTACAATGAGCAGTTCTTC. Amino acids: CASSTGTYNEQFF.